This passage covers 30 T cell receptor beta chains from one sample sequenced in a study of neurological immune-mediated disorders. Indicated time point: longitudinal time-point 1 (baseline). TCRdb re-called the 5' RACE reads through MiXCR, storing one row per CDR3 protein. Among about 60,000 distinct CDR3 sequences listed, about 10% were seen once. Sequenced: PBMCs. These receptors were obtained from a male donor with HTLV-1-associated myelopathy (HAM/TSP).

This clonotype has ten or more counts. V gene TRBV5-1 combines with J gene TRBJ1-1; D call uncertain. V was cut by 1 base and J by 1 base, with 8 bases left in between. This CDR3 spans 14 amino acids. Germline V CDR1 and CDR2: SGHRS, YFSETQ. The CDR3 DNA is TGCGCCAGCAGCTTGAATAGCCCGAACACTGAAGCTTTCTTT. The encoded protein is CASSLNSPNTEAFF.

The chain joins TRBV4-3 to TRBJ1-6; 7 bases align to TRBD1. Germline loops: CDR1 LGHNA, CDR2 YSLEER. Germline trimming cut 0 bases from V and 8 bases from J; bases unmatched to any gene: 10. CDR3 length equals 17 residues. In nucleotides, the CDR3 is TGCGCCAGCAGCCAAGAATGGTCAGGGGGTTGGGATTCACCCCTCCACTTT. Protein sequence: CASSQEWSGGWDSPLHF.

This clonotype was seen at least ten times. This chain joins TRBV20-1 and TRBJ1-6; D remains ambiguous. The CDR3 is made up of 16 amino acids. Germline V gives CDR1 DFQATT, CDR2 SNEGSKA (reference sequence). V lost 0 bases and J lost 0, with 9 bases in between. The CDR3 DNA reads TGCAGTGCTAGAGAGGCGACAAACTCCTATAATTCACCCCTCCACTTT. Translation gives CSAREATNSYNSPLHF.

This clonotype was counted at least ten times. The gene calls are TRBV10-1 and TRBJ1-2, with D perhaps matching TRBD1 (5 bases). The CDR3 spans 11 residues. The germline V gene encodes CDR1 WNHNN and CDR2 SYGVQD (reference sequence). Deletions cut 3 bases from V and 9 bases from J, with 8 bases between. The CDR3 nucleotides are TGCGCCAGCAGTGATGGGGCCAGCTACACCTTC. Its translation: CASSDGASYTF.

The CDR3 is CASSDPEDTSGNTIYF. The CDR3 DNA reads TGTGCCAGCAGCGACCCTGAGGACACCTCTGGAAACACCATATATTTT. This chain connects TRBV3-1 to TRBJ1-3; tentative D call: TRBD1 (5 bases). Germline V lookup: CDR1 LGHDT, CDR2 YNNKEL (reference sequence). The CDR3 is made up of 16 amino acids. Between the trimmed V and J ends, which lost 5 bases and 0 bases, there was a span of 14 bases.

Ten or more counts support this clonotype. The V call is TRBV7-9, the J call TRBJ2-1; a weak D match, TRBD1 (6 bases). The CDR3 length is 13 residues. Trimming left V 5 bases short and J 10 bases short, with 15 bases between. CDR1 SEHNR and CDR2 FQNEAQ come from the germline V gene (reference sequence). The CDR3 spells CASSPDRQDEQFF. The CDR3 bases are TGTGCCAGCAGCCCTGACAGGCAGGACGAGCAGTTCTTC.

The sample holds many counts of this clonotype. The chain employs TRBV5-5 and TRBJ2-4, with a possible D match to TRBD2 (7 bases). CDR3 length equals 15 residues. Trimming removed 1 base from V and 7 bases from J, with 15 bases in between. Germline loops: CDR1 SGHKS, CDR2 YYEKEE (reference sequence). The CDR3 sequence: CASSLPGGGSNIQYF. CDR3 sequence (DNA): TGTGCCAGCAGCTTGCCGGGGGGCGGTAGTAACATTCAGTACTTC.

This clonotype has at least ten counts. Written as DNA, the CDR3 is TGTGCCAGCAGCCAAGTTGCGATGGAGACCCAGTACTTC. Amino acids: CASSQVAMETQYF. The V gene is TRBV12-3 or TRBV12-4, the J gene TRBJ2-5; no clear D gene. The CDR3 covers 13 residues. Trimming took off 6 bases at V and 5 bases at J, with 13 bases between the two ends.

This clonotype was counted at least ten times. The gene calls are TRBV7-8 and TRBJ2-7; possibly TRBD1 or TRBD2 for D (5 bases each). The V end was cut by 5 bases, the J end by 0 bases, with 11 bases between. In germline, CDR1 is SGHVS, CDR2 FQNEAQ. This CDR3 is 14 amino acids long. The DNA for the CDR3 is TGTGCCAGCAGCCACCGGGACGGCTCCTACGAGCAGTACTTC. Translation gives CASSHRDGSYEQYF.

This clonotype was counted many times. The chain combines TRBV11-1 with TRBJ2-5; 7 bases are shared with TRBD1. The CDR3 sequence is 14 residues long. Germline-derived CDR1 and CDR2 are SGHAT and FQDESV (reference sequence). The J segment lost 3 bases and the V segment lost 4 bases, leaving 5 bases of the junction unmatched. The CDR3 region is CASSSGQEKETQYF. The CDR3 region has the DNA TGTGCCAGCAGCTCCGGACAGGAAAAAGAGACCCAGTACTTC. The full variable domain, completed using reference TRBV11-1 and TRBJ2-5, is EAEVAQSPRYKITEKSQAVAFWCDPISGHATLYWYRQILGQGPELLVQFQDESVVDDSQLPKDRFSAERLKGVDSTLKIQPAELGDSAMYLCASSSGQEKETQYFGPGTRLLVL.

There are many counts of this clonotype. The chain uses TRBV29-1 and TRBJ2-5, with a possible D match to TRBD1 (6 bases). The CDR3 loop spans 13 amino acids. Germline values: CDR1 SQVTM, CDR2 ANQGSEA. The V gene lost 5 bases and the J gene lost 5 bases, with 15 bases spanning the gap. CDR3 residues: CSVRTGPKETQYF. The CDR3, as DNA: TGCAGCGTTCGAACAGGGCCAAAGGAGACCCAGTACTTC.

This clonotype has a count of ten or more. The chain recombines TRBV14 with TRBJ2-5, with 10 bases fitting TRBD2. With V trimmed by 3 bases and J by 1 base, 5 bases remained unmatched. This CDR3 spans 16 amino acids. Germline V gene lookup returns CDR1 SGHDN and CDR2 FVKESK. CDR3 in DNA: TGTGCCAGCAGCCACAAAGCGGGGGGGACCCAAGAGACCCAGTACTTC. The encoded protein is CASSHKAGGTQETQYF.

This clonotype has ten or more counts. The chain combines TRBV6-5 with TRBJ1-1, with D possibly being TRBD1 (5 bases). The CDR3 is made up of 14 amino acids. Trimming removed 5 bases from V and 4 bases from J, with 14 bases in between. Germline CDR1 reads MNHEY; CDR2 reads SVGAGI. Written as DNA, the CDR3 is TGTGCCAGCAGTAACGGGGCAGACCCCACTGAAGCTTTCTTT. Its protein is CASSNGADPTEAFF.

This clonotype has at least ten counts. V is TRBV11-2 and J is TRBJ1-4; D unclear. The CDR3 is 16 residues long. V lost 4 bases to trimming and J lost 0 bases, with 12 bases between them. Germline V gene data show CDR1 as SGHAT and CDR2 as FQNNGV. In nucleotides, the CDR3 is TGTGCCAGCAGCTCCGTCCCGTCTCCAACTAATGAAAAACTGTTTTTT. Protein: CASSSVPSPTNEKLFF.

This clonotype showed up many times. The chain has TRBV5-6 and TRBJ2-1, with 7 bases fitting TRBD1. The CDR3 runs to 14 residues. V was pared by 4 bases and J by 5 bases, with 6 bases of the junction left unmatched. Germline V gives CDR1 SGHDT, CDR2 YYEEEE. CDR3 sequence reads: CASSTGQENNEQFF. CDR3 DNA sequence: TGTGCCAGCAGCACCGGACAGGAGAACAATGAGCAGTTCTTC.

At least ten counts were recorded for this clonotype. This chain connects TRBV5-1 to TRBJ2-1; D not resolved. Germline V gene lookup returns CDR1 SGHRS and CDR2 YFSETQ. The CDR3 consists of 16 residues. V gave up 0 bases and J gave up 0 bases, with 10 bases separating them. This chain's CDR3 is CASSLEVSFSYNEQFF. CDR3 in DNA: TGCGCCAGCAGCTTGGAGGTCAGCTTCTCCTACAATGAGCAGTTCTTC.

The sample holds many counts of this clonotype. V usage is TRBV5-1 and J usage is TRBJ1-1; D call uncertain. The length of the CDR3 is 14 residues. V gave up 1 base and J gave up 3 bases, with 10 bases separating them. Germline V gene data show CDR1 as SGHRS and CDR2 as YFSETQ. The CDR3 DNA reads TGCGCCAGCAGCTTGAAAGGGCAGGACACTGAAGCTTTCTTT. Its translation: CASSLKGQDTEAFF.

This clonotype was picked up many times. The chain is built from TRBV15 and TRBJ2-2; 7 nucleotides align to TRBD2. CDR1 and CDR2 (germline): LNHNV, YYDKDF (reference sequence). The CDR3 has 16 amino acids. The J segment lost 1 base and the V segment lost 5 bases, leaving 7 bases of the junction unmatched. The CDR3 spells CATSPRAGLNTGELFF. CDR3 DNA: TGTGCCACCAGCCCCCGAGCGGGACTGAACACCGGGGAGCTGTTTTTT.

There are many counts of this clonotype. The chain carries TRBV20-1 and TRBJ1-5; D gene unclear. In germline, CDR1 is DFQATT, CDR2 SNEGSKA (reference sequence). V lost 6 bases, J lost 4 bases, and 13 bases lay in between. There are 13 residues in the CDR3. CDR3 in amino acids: CSAPTSGNQPQHF. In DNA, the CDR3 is TGCAGTGCACCCACTTCAGGAAATCAGCCCCAGCATTTT.

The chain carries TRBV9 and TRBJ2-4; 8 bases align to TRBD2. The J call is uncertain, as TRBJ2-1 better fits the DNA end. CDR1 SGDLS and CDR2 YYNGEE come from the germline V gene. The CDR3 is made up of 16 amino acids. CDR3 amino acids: CASSVAGGLSKYIQFF. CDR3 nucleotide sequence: TGTGCCAGCAGCGTAGCGGGGGGGTTGTCCAAATACATTCAGTTCTTC.

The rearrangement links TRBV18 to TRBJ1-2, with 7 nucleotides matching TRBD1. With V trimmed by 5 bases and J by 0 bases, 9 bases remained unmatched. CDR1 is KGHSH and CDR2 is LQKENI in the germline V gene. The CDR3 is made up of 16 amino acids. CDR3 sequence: CASSSRTGHSNYGYTF. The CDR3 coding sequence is TGTGCCAGCTCATCCCGGACAGGACATTCTAACTATGGCTACACCTTC.

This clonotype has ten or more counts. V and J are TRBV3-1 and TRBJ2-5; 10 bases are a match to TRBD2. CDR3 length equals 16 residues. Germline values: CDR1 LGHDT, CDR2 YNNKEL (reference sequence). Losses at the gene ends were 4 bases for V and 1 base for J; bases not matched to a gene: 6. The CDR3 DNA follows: TGTGCCAGCAGCCCGCGGACTAGCGGAACCCAAGAGACCCAGTACTTC. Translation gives CASSPRTSGTQETQYF.

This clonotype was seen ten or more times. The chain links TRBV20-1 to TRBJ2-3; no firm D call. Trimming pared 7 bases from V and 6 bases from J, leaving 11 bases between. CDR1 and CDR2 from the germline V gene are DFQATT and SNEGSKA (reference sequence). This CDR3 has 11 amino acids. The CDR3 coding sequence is TGCAGTGTTAGGGTGTTCGATACGCAGTATTTT. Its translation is CSVRVFDTQYF.

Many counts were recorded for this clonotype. CDR3 residues: CASSGGARTEAFF. CDR3 DNA sequence: TGTGCCAGCTCAGGCGGAGCTCGCACTGAAGCTTTCTTT. V is TRBV18 and J is TRBJ1-1; no firm D call. The germline V and J ends were trimmed by 5 bases and 4 bases, with 11 bases remaining between them. Germline values: CDR1 KGHSH, CDR2 LQKENI. The CDR3 contains 13 residues.

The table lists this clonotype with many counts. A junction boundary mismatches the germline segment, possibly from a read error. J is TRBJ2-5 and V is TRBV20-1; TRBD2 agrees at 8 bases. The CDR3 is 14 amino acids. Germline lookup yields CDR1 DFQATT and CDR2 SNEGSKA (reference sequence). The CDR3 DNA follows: TGCAGCGCTACACTTGGGACTAGGGGGACGACCCAGTACTTC. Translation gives CSATLGTRGTTQYF.

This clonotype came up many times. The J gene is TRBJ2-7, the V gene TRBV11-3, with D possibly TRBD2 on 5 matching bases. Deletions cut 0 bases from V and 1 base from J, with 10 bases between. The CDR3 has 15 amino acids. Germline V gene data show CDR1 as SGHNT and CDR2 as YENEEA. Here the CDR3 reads CASSLDPGNSYEQYF. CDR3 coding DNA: TGTGCCAGCAGCTTAGATCCGGGGAATTCCTACGAGCAGTACTTC.

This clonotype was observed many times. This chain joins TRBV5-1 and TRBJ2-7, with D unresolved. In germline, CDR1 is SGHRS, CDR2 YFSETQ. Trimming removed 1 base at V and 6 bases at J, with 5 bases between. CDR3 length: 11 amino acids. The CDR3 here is CASSLFGEQYF. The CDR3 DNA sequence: TGCGCCAGCAGCTTGTTCGGCGAGCAGTACTTC.

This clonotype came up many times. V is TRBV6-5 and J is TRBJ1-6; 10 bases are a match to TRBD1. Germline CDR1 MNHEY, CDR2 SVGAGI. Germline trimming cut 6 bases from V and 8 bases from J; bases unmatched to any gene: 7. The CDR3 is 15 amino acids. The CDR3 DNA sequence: TGTGCCAGCAGGTCTACCGGGACAGGGGATTCACCCCTCCACTTT. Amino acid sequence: CASRSTGTGDSPLHF.

CDR3 sequence reads: CASSDTGARQEQYF. The DNA of the CDR3 is TGTGCCAGCAGTGATACAGGGGCCCGACAAGAGCAGTACTTC. V usage is TRBV6-1 and J usage is TRBJ2-7; 7 nucleotides agree with TRBD1. The CDR3 length is 14 residues. In germline, CDR1 is MNHNS, CDR2 SASEGT. Trimming removed 3 bases from V and 7 bases from J; junction bases left unmatched: 9.

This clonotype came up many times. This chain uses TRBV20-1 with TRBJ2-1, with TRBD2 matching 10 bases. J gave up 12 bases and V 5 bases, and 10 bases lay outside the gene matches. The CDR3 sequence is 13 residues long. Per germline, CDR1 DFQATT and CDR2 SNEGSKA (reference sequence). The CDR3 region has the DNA TGCAGTGCTTCAGCAGCGGGGGGGCCATCGCAGTTCTTC. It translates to CSASAAGGPSQFF.